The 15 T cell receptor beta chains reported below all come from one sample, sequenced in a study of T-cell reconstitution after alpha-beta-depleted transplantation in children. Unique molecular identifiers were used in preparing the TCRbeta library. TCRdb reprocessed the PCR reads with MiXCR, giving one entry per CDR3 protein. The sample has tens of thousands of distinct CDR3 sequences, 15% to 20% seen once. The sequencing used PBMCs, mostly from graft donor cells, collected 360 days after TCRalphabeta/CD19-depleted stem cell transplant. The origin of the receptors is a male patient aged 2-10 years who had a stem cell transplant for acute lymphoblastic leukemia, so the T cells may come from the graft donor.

CDR3 region: CASSHGTRYEQYF. The DNA of the CDR3 is TGTGCCAGCAGTCACGGGACAAGATACGAGCAGTACTTC. The chain uses TRBV12-3 or TRBV12-4 and TRBJ2-7, with D possibly being TRBD1 (6 bases). The CDR3 has 13 residues. V was clipped by 5 bases and J by 4 bases, with 12 bases between them.

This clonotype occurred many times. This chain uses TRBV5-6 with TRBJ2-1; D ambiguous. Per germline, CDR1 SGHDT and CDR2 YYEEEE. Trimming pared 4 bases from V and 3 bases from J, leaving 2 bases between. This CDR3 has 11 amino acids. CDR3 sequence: CASSRYNEQFF. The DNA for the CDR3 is TGTGCCAGCAGCCGCTACAATGAGCAGTTCTTC.

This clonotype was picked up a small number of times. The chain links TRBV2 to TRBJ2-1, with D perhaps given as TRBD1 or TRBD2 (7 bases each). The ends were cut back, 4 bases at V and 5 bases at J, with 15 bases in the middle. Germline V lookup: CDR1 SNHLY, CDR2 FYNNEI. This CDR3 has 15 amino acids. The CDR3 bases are TGTGCCAGCAGTGTTGAGGGAGGGGGCCACAATGAGCAGTTCTTC. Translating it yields CASSVEGGGHNEQFF.

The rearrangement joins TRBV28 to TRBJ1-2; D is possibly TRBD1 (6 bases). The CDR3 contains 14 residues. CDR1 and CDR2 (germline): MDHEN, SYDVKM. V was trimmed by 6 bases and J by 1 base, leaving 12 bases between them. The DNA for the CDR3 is TGTGCCAGCAGCCCCGGGACACATAACTATGGCTACACCTTC. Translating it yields CASSPGTHNYGYTF.

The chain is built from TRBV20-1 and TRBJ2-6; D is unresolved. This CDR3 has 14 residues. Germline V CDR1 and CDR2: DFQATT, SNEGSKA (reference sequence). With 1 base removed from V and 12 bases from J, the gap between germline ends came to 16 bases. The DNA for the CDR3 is TGCAGTGCTAGAGGAGGCCCCACAACACTCGTCCTGACTTTC. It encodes CSARGGPTTLVLTF.

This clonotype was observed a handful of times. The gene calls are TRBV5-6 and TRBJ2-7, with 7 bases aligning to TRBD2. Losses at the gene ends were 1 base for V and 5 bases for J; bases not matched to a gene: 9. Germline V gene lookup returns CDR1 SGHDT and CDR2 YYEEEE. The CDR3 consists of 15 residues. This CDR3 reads CASSLTAGVIHEQYF. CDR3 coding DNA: TGTGCCAGCAGCTTGACGGCGGGAGTGATCCACGAGCAGTACTTC. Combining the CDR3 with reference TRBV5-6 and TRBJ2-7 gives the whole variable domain DAGVTQSPTHLIKTRGQQVTLRCSPKSGHDTVSWYQQALGQGPQFIFQYYEEEERQRGNFPDRFSGHQFPNYSSELNVNALLLGDSALYLCASSLTAGVIHEQYFGPGTRLTVT.

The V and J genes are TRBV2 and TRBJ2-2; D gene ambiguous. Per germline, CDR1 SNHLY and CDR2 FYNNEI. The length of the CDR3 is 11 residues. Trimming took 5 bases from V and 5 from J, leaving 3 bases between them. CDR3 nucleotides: TGTGCCAGCAGTCGAACCGGGGAGCTGTTTTTT. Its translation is CASSRTGELFF. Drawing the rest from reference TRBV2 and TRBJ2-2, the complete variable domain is EPEVTQTPSHQVTQMGQEVILRCVPISNHLYFYWYRQILGQKVEFLVSFYNNEISEKSEIFDDQFSVERPDGSNFTLKIRSTKLEDSAMYFCASSRTGELFFGEGSRLTVL.

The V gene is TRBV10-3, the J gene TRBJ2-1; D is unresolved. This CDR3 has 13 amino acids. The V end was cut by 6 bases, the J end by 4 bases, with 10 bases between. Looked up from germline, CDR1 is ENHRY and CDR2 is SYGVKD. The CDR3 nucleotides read TGTGCCATCAGCCCGGACCTATACAATGAGCAGTTCTTC. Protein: CAISPDLYNEQFF.

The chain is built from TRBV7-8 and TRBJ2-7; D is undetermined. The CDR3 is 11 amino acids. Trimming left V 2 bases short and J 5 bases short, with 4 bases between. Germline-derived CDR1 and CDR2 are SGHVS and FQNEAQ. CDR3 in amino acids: CASSLFDEQYF. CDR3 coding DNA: TGTGCCAGCAGCTTATTCGACGAGCAGTACTTC.

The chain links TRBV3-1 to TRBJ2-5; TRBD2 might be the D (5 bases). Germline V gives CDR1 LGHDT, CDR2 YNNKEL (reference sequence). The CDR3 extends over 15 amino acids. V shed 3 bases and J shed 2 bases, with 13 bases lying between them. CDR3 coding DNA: TGTGCCAGCAGCCAGATGCGGGTCGGACAAGAGACCCAGTACTTC. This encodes CASSQMRVGQETQYF.

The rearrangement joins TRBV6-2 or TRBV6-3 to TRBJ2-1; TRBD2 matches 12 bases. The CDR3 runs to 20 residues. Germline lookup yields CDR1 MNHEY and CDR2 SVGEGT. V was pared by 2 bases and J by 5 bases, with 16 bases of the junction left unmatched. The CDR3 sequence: CASSYDLTPTSGRPHNEQFF. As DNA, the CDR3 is TGTGCCAGCAGTTACGACCTTACCCCGACTAGCGGGAGACCTCACAATGAGCAGTTCTTC.

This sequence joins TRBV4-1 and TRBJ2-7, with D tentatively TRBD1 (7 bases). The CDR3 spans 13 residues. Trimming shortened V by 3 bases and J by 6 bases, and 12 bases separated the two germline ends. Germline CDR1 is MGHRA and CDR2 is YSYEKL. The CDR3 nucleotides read TGCGCCAGCAGCCAGGAGGGACAGCCCGAGCAGTACTTC. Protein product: CASSQEGQPEQYF.

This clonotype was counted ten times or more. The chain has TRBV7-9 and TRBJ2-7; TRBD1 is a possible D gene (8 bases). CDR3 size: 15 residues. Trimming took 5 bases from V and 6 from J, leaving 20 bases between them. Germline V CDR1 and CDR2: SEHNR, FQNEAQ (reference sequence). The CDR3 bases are TGTGCCAGCAGCGCCTACAGGGGGGGTTTCTCCGAGCAGTACTTC. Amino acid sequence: CASSAYRGGFSEQYF. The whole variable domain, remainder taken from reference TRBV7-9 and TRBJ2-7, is DTGVSQNPRHKITKRGQNVTFRCDPISEHNRLYWYRQTLGQGPEFLTYFQNEAQLEKSRLLSDRFSAERPKGSFSTLEIQRTEQGDSAMYLCASSAYRGGFSEQYFGPGTRLTVT.

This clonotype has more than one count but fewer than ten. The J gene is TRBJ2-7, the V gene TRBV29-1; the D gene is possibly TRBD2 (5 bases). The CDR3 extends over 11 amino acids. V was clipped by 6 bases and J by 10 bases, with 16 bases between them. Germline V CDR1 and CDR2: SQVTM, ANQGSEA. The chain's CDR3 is CSVKVRDLQYF. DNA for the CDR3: TGCAGCGTCAAAGTACGGGATCTCCAGTACTTC.

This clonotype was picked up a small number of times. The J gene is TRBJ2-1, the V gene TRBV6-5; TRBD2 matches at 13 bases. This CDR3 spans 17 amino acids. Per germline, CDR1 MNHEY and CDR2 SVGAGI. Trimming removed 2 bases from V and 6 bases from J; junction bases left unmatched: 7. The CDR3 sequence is CASSYRLAGGYRNEQFF. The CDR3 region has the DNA TGTGCCAGCAGTTACAGACTAGCGGGAGGATACCGCAATGAGCAGTTCTTC.